Sequencing of this T cell receptor beta chain was carried out in a study of Ad26.COV2.S vaccination and SARS-CoV-2 variants. Study context: A participant enrolled in the COV1001 Ad26.COV2.S trial arm provided the sample. Administration of Ad26.COV2.S was intramuscular, either once or twice 56 days apart. Study-level points and caveats: Breadth of non-spike TCRs did not differ between vaccinees and placebo recipients.

Germline V lookup: CDR1 SGHTA, CDR2 FQGNSA. There are 13 residues in the CDR3. V shed 1 base, J shed 15 bases, and the junction held 5 bases outside the gene matches. Regarding this clone: Its matching antigen is unknown.

Measured with immunoSEQ multiplex PCR; TCRdb has only the in-frame clones, and not every one. The sample carries 380,000 or so clones, roughly 85% recorded once. As to treatment: some 19 received Ad26.COV2.S at low or high dose, single or two shots; five or six received placebo; per-sample allocation not given. At day 63 after the first vaccine or placebo injection, samples were drawn. The receptor's source is a person aged 18-60 years who received the Ad26.COV2.S COVID-19 vaccine or a placebo. The V and J genes are TRBV7-2 and TRBJ2-1; 11 bases map to TRBD2. Sample: peripheral blood, taken in a trial of Ad26.COV2.S vaccine versus placebo. The CDR3 region is CASSLDRLAGWFF. The DNA for the CDR3 is TGTGCCAGCAGCTTAGACCGACTAGCGGGATGGTTCTTC.